The present TCR beta chain was sequenced within a study of blood T cell repertoires in COVID-19. About the research overall: COVID-19 samples collected from the United States, Italy and Spain covered acute and convalescent phases. Sources were T cells, B-cell-depleted T cells, or PBMCs; the material itself was cDNA or gDNA.

Per the original data handling: The assay estimated nucleated cells by amplifying reference gene primers. Measured with immunoSEQ multiplex PCR; TCRdb has only the in-frame clones, and not every one. V and J calls and clone size come straight from that table; D and trimming were deduced from the DNA. The data contain under 70,000 clones, approximately 87% of them singletons. This clone was detected once. During active infection, Seattle patients enrolled and were then monitored through disease. Trimming shortened V by 5 bases and J by 5 bases, and 16 bases separated the two germline ends. CDR1 MNHEY and CDR2 SMNVEV come from the germline V gene (reference sequence). The CDR3 is made up of 16 amino acids.

The genes are TRBV27 and TRBJ2-6; TRBD2 is a possible D gene (6 bases). The sequenced material came from peripheral blood. This TCR was sampled from a woman aged 55 to 70 with COVID-19, enrolled during active disease. The CDR3 bases are TGTGCCAGCAGTACTCGGGGCCGGGGGAGGGCCAACGTCCTGACTTTC. Amino acids: CASSTRGRGRANVLTF.